This TCR beta chain came from a study of blood T cell repertoires in COVID-19 (dated by TCRdb to between 2020 and 2021). With respect to the entire study: The collaborator samples originated in the United States, Italy and Spain and spanned the acute and convalescent phases of COVID-19. The prospective study material was composed of cDNA or gDNA derived from T cells, B-cell-depleted T cells, or PBMCs. Deeply sampled blood TCRbeta repertoires from subjects exposed to, actively infected with, or recovered from COVID-19 were included in the dataset. The repertoires were released in a freely available public database meant as a resource for research on the immune response to SARS-CoV-2. The samples were drawn from two sources: the first 160 participants of the ongoing ImmuneRACE study, and over 1,000 subjects contributed by 6 global collaborators. The sample metadata nearly always contained a de-identified subject ID, COVID-19 status, age in years and sex. HLA class I and class II types, where available, came from metadata supplied by the sample provider rather than from assay-based typing. What the research found in general, with its limitations: Clinical and demographic metadata were provided uncurated, with the amount varying by source and participant.

This clone was recorded only once. Its antigen specificity is not known. Within one base of it there is no much larger clone, and no base qualities were kept. CDR1 and CDR2 are drawn from the germline V gene (reference sequence): GTSNPN, SVGIG. From the cysteine up to the phenylalanine, the CDR3 has a length of 14 residues. Only CDR3 DNA remains: 42 bases, in frame from the first base. Trimming removed 4 bases from V and 6 bases from J, leaving 18 bases between the germline ends. The immunoSEQ Assay, a bias-controlled multiplex PCR, was used to amplify TCRbeta CDR3 regions from genomic DNA. The authors processed their data as follows. Within the assay, amplification of reference gene primers was used to estimate how many nucleated cells each sample contained. Sequence reads were collapsed and filtered to measure the absolute abundance of every unique TCRbeta CDR3 rearrangement. For each sample, productive Simpson clonality was calculated as the square root of Simpson's diversity index over productive rearrangements. TCRdb mirrors the immuneACCESS table, restricted to in-frame sequences. Some clones are absent from its copies; in checked studies, under half trace to an unresolved V gene, and the reason for the others is unknown. V and J calls and clone size are as listed in that table; D and trimming were resolved from the DNA. This sample holds 250,000 to 300,000 clones; about 88% were observed only once. The ten largest clones represent about 12% of the sample.

One collaborating source in Seattle enrolled patients during active infection and followed them longitudinally through the course of disease. Whole blood was collected in K2EDTA tubes by collaborating institutions according to the institutions' own protocols. Collaborator samples were shipped for TCRbeta analysis as frozen whole blood, isolated PBMCs, or DNA extracted from either sample type. The sample consisted of peripheral blood. The source of this sequence is a woman between 65 and 79 years old with COVID-19, enrolled during active disease. The chain uses TRBV30 and TRBJ1-2; the D gene is perhaps TRBD1, on 5 matching bases. The CDR3 protein sequence reads: CAWTGLGLGDGYTF. The nucleotide sequence reads as follows: TGTGCCTGGACGGGTTTGGGGCTCGGCGATGGCTACACCTTC. With the rest looked up from the reference TRBV30 and TRBJ1-2 genes rather than sequenced, the full variable domain is SQTIHQWPATLVQPVGSPLSLECTVEGTSNPNLYWYRQAAGRGLQLLFYSVGIGQISSEVPQNLSASRPQDRQFILSSKKLLLSDSGFYLCAWTGLGLGDGYTFGSGTRLTVV.